The 21 T cell receptor beta chains in this list originate from one sample, sequenced in a study of regulatory T cells in long-lasting Graves disease. The time point is: newly diagnosed GD, antithyroid drugs for less than 3 months. RNA isolated from PBMCs was used to make the TCR library. Construction of TCR beta libraries relied on iRepertoire HTBI primers and on Arm-PCR targeting CDR3 regions. TCRdb called the multiplex PCR reads again in MiXCR, with one record for every CDR3 protein. The repertoire holds some 450,000 distinct CDR3 sequences, 16% seen once, with around 10% in the top ten. These data also formed part of another study, on T cells in Graves' hyperthyroidism and ophthalmopathy.

Here the sequenced sample was peripheral blood mononuclear cells (PBMCs), taken at new diagnosis, from a patient treated with antithyroid drugs. The receptors derive from a woman in her twenties or thirties with Graves disease.

In its sample, this clonotype was seen many times. CDR3 sequence (DNA): TGTGCCAGCAGCTTGGATCCAGGGGGCCGGTCTGAAGCTTTCTTT. Translation gives CASSLDPGGRSEAFF. The V gene is TRBV5-5, the J gene TRBJ1-1, with TRBD1 matching 8 bases. V was pared by 0 bases and J by 6 bases, with 7 bases of the junction left unmatched. CDR1 is SGHKS, CDR2 YYEKEE, per germline (reference sequence). The CDR3 runs to 15 residues.

This clonotype was seen at least ten times. The chain uses TRBV2 and TRBJ2-2, with no clear D. The ends were cut back, 7 bases at V and 6 bases at J, with 9 bases in the middle. From germline, CDR1 is SNHLY and CDR2 FYNNEI. The CDR3 consists of 12 residues. CDR3 region: CASNSRAGELFF. The CDR3 DNA reads as TGTGCCAGCAATAGCCGCGCCGGGGAGCTGTTTTTT.

This clonotype appeared many times. J is TRBJ1-4 and V is TRBV7-2, with 7 bases matching TRBD1. This CDR3 region has 15 residues. Germline CDR1 and CDR2: SGHTA and FQGNSA. V shed 5 bases and J 0 bases; nucleotides not matched to a gene: 3. DNA for the CDR3: TGTGCCAGCAGCCCGGGACAGACAACTAATGAAAAACTGTTTTTT. Its translation is CASSPGQTTNEKLFF. The whole variable domain, filled in from reference TRBV7-2 and TRBJ1-4, reads GAGVSQSPSNKVTEKGKDVELRCDPISGHTALYWYRQSLGQGLEFLIYFQGNSAPDKSGLPSDRFSAERTGGSVSTLTIQRTQQEDSAVYLCASSPGQTTNEKLFFGSGTQLSVL.

The chain is built from TRBV12-3 or TRBV12-4 and TRBJ2-7; no definite D call. CDR3 size: 13 residues. The germline V and J ends were trimmed by 2 bases and 3 bases, with 8 bases remaining between them. The CDR3 loop reads CASSLTSDYEQYF. CDR3 nucleotide sequence: TGTGCCAGCAGTTTAACCTCGGACTACGAGCAGTACTTC.

This clonotype was recorded a few times. Just one base apart from a much larger clone, this may be a read error. The V gene is TRBV28, the J gene TRBJ2-7; 7 nucleotides line up with TRBD2. Germline V gives CDR1 MDHEN, CDR2 SYDVKM. This CDR3 comprises 12 residues. The CDR3 here is CVSRDYSYEQYF. CDR3 bases: TGTGTCAGCCGGGACTACTCCTACGAGCAGTACTTC.

This clonotype was observed many times. The chain links TRBV28 to TRBJ1-2; no firm D call. The CDR3 is made up of 13 amino acids. Trimming left V 1 base short and J 5 bases short, with 8 bases between. Germline CDR1 is MDHEN and CDR2 is SYDVKM. CDR3 protein: CASSLLAAYGYTF. In DNA, the CDR3 is TGTGCCAGCAGTTTATTGGCAGCTTATGGCTACACCTTC.

The chain uses TRBV2 and TRBJ2-1; D gene uncertain. CDR1 and CDR2 (germline): SNHLY, FYNNEI. The CDR3 has 13 residues. V was cut by 7 bases and J by 9 bases, with 16 bases left in between. CDR3 DNA: TGTGCCAGCACCAAAACGGGCCTGGGTGAGCAGTTCTTC. Its protein product is CASTKTGLGEQFF.

A remark on this clonotype: One end of the junction varies from germline; a read error may be responsible. V usage is TRBV20-1 and J usage is TRBJ2-7; TRBD2 aligns across 10 bases. Per the germline V gene, CDR1 is DFQATT and CDR2 is SNEGSKA (reference sequence). This CDR3 contains 14 residues. The CDR3 sequence is CSAGRTSGPYGQYF. The CDR3 DNA reads TGCAGCGCCGGGCGGACTAGCGGCCCCTACGGGCAGTACTTC.

The table lists this clonotype with many counts. CDR3 coding DNA: TGTGCCAGCCAAGGGACAGGCCAATACGAGCAGTACTTC. Translating it yields CASQGTGQYEQYF. V usage is TRBV10-3 and J usage is TRBJ2-7; TRBD1 matches 8 bases. The CDR3 consists of 13 residues. CDR1 and CDR2 (germline): ENHRY, SYGVKD. V shed 10 bases and J 4 bases; nucleotides not matched to a gene: 9.

The table lists this clonotype with many counts. The rearrangement links TRBV5-1 to TRBJ2-1; D perhaps matches TRBD2 (6 bases). Trimming shortened V by 5 bases and J by 0 bases, and 12 bases separated the two germline ends. Germline V gene sequence: CDR1 SGHRS, CDR2 YFSETQ. CDR3 length: 15 residues. CDR3 amino acids: CASSWDGSSYNEQFF. CDR3 sequence (DNA): TGCGCCAGCAGTTGGGACGGGAGCTCCTACAATGAGCAGTTCTTC.

Notes on this clonotype: This may arise from a read error, as a much more abundant clone is one base away. V gene TRBV11-2 combines with J gene TRBJ2-1, with D perhaps assigned TRBD1 or TRBD2 (5 bases each). V was clipped by 2 bases and J by 13 bases, with 21 bases between them. The germline V gene has CDR1 SGHAT and CDR2 FQNNGV. The CDR3 covers 15 residues. Here the CDR3 DNA reads TGTGCCAGCAGCTTAATCCTCGCCTTGGGGGTTGATCAGTTCTTC. This gives the protein CASSLILALGVDQFF.

To note about this clonotype: This may be a read error, as it is one base from a much larger clone. V gene TRBV20-1 combines with J gene TRBJ2-7, with D perhaps matching TRBD1 (6 bases). In germline, CDR1 is DFQATT, CDR2 SNEGSKA (reference sequence). CDR3 length equals 13 residues. The CDR3 sequence: CGAPQGSTYEQYF. The CDR3 region has the DNA TGCGGTGCTCCACAGGGCTCCACCTACGAGCAGTACTTC.

This clonotype has only a few counts. This rearrangement joins TRBV19 to TRBJ1-5; 8 positions match TRBD1. Looked up from germline, CDR1 is LNHDA and CDR2 is SQIVND (reference sequence). Trimming took 5 bases from V and 6 from J; bases not matched to a gene: 9. There are 15 residues in the CDR3. DNA of the CDR3: TGTGCCAGTAGTCCGATTGGACAGGGAAGTCAGCCCCAGCATTTT. Translation gives CASSPIGQGSQPQHF.

This clonotype showed up many times. This chain uses TRBV12-3 or TRBV12-4 with TRBJ1-2, with D perhaps TRBD1 (6 bases). The V gene lost 4 bases and the J gene lost 7 bases, with 22 bases spanning the gap. This CDR3 is 16 amino acids long. In nucleotides, the CDR3 is TGTGCCAGCAGTTCCACGCGGTTGACAGGCCCGGGTGGCTACACCTTC. Amino acids: CASSSTRLTGPGGYTF.

The gene calls are TRBV13 and TRBJ2-1; 8 nucleotides match TRBD1. The CDR3 has 15 residues. Unmatched junction bases numbered 13, after V lost 5 bases and J lost 10 bases. Germline lookup yields CDR1 PRHDT and CDR2 FYEKMQ (reference sequence). CDR3 sequence reads: CASSVWQGALGEQFF. CDR3 in DNA: TGTGCCAGCAGCGTATGGCAGGGGGCTCTTGGGGAGCAGTTCTTC.

The CDR3 region is CASSAQAGAYEQYF. In DNA form, the CDR3 reads TGTGCCAGCAGCGCCCAAGCGGGAGCCTACGAGCAGTACTTC. The rearrangement links TRBV12-3 or TRBV12-4 to TRBJ2-7, with TRBD2 identical over 8 bases. CDR3 length: 14 residues. With 6 bases clipped from V and 2 bases from J, the junction kept 6 bases outside the gene matches.

This clonotype was counted between two and nine times. One end of the junction fails to match germline, which may point to a read error. V is TRBV19 and J is TRBJ2-2; D is uncertain. This CDR3 contains 14 residues. CDR1 LNHDA and CDR2 SQIVND come from the germline V gene (reference sequence). The CDR3 loop reads CASSNGVGTGELFF. DNA for the CDR3: TGTGCCAGCAGTAACGGAGTAGGGACCGGGGAGCTGTTTTTT.

CDR3 region: CASSVGGKETQYF. As DNA, the CDR3 is TGTGCCAGCAGCGTAGGGGGGAAAGAGACCCAGTACTTC. V is TRBV9 and J is TRBJ2-5, with D possibly called TRBD1 or TRBD2 (5 bases each). Trimming removed 0 bases from V and 3 bases from J, with 6 bases in between. Germline V lookup: CDR1 SGDLS, CDR2 YYNGEE. The CDR3 spans 13 residues.

This clonotype was observed at least ten times. The gene calls are TRBV7-9 and TRBJ2-1; 10 bases map to TRBD2. Germline trimming cut 4 bases from V and 5 bases from J; bases unmatched to any gene: 11. Germline V gene sequence: CDR1 SEHNR, CDR2 FQNEAQ (reference sequence). This CDR3 has 17 amino acids. The chain's CDR3 is CASSSRLAGASDNEQFF. CDR3 in DNA: TGTGCCAGCAGCTCTCGACTAGCGGGCGCTAGTGACAATGAGCAGTTCTTC.

CDR3 region: CASSHRSYEQFF. The CDR3, as DNA: TGTGCCAGCAGTCACAGATCATATGAGCAGTTCTTC. The chain recombines TRBV2 with TRBJ2-1; the D is unclear. The ends were cut back, 5 bases at V and 8 bases at J, with 10 bases in the middle. This CDR3 contains 12 residues. Germline-derived CDR1 and CDR2 are SNHLY and FYNNEI.

The table lists this clonotype with a few counts. The chain links TRBV5-1 to TRBJ2-5, with 7 bases matching TRBD1. Trimming took 1 base from V and 2 from J; bases not matched to a gene: 5. Germline CDR1 reads SGHRS; CDR2 reads YFSETQ. The CDR3 consists of 15 residues. CDR3 DNA: TGCGCCAGCAGCTTGACACCGGGACAGCAAGAGACCCAGTACTTC. Amino acids: CASSLTPGQQETQYF.